A selection of T cell receptor beta chains follows, all from one sample in a study of blood T cell repertoires in COVID-19. Sequencing used immunoSEQ multiplex PCR; TCRdb keeps in-frame clones, though not all of them. Of fewer than 150,000 clones listed, roughly 85% are singletons. Source material: peripheral blood. The receptors were sampled from a man aged 35-49 years with acute or convalescent COVID-19. Each CDR3 is given with its conserved first and last residue. The order of the fields is V gene, clone size, D gene, J gene, CDR3 DNA, CDR3 protein. A D gene is named only where the DNA matches it firmly. Clone size is not always given. Where it is, it says once, few, many or a class for expanded clones.

V: TRBV28
size: .
D: TRBD1
J: TRBJ2-7
DNA: TGTGCCAGCAGGCCGGGACAGGGACCCACCGACCAGCACTTC
CDR3: CASRPGQGPTDQHF

V: TRBV9
size: .
D: .
J: TRBJ2-5
DNA: TGTGCCAGCAGCGTAGCGGAGGAGACCCAGTACTTC
CDR3: CASSVAEETQYF

V: TRBV6-5
size: .
D: .
J: TRBJ1-6
DNA: TGTGCCAGCAGTTACTCGAGGGACTCTAATTCACCCCTCCACTTT
CDR3: CASSYSRDSNSPLHF

V: TRBV5-1
size: .
D: TRBD1
J: TRBJ1-1
DNA: TGCGCCAGCAGCTTGGCGGGGGGACAGGGGGACACTGAAGCTTTCTTT
CDR3: CASSLAGGQGDTEAFF

V: TRBV2
size: .
D: .
J: TRBJ1-6
DNA: TGTGCCAGCAAGGAAAGGAGCTCCTATAATTCACCCCTCCACTTT
CDR3: CASKERSSYNSPLHF

V: TRBV24-1
size: .
D: TRBD1
J: TRBJ2-2
DNA: TGTGCCACCAGTGATACCGGGACAGCGAACACCGGGGAGCTGTTTTTT
CDR3: CATSDTGTANTGELFF

V: TRBV5-1
size: .
D: TRBD1
J: TRBJ1-1
DNA: TGCGCCAGCAGCATACGGCCGGGACAGGGAGGAACTGAAGCTTTCTTT
CDR3: CASSIRPGQGGTEAFF

V: TRBV12-3/TRBV12-4
size: .
D: TRBD1
J: TRBJ2-3
DNA: TGTGCCAGCAGTTTGGGACAGTCAGATACGCAGTATTTT
CDR3: CASSLGQSDTQYF

V: TRBV4-1
size: .
D: .
J: TRBJ2-2
DNA: TGCGCCAGCAGCCAAAGGGAGAGCACCGGGGAGCTGTTTTTT
CDR3: CASSQRESTGELFF

V: TRBV5-8
size: .
D: TRBD1
J: TRBJ2-1
DNA: TGTGCCAGCAGCTTCCAGGGGGCCGCGTACAATGAGCAGTTCTTC
CDR3: CASSFQGAAYNEQFF

V: TRBV12-3/TRBV12-4
size: .
D: .
J: TRBJ1-4
DNA: TGTGCCAGCAGTTGGGCTTCTCGGGAAAAACTGTTTTTT
CDR3: CASSWASREKLFF

V: TRBV6-1
size: .
D: TRBD1
J: TRBJ1-4
DNA: TGTGCCAGCAGTGAAATACAGGGGAATGAAAAACTGTTTTTT
CDR3: CASSEIQGNEKLFF

V: TRBV19
size: .
D: .
J: TRBJ2-3
DNA: TGTGCCAGTAGTCCAGGGGTCACAGATACGCAGTATTTT
CDR3: CASSPGVTDTQYF

V: TRBV7-8
size: .
D: .
J: TRBJ1-2
DNA: TGTGCCAGCAGCCCTTACTTAACAGCAATTAACTATGGCTACACCTTC
CDR3: CASSPYLTAINYGYTF

V: TRBV24-1
size: few
D: TRBD1
J: TRBJ2-5
DNA: TGTGCCACCGGGACAGGGGGCTGGTGGGAGACCCAGTACTTC
CDR3: CATGTGGWWETQYF

V: TRBV6-6
size: .
D: TRBD1
J: TRBJ2-3
DNA: TGTGCCAGCAGTTACGGGCAGGGGGTTGATACGCAGTATTTT
CDR3: CASSYGQGVDTQYF

V: TRBV24-1
size: few
D: TRBD1
J: TRBJ1-2
DNA: TGTGCCACCAGTGGCGATCCTTTGGGACAGGGTCAGGAGGGCTACACCTTC
CDR3: CATSGDPLGQGQEGYTF

V: TRBV18
size: .
D: TRBD2
J: TRBJ2-5
DNA: TGTGCCAGCTCACCGCCTTCTAGCGGGGGGGCCGGTCGCGCGACCCAGTACTTC
CDR3: CASSPPSSGGAGRATQYF

V: TRBV18
size: .
D: .
J: TRBJ2-3
DNA: TGTGCCAGCTCACGAAGAGCACTGACAGCTAGCACAGATACGCAGTATTTT
CDR3: CASSRRALTASTDTQYF

V: TRBV7-2
size: .
D: TRBD2
J: TRBJ2-3
DNA: TGTGCCAGCAGGGATAGCGGGTCCAACACAGATACGCAGTATTTT
CDR3: CASRDSGSNTDTQYF

V: TRBV7-2
size: .
D: TRBD2
J: TRBJ2-4
DNA: TGTGCCAGCAGCTTTAGACTAGCGGGGGTCCAAAACATTCAGTACTTC
CDR3: CASSFRLAGVQNIQYF

V: TRBV12-3/TRBV12-4
size: .
D: .
J: TRBJ2-7
DNA: TGTGCCAGCAGCTCGTCCCTATCCTACGAGCAGTACTTC
CDR3: CASSSSLSYEQYF

V: TRBV18
size: .
D: .
J: TRBJ2-3
DNA: TGTGCCAGCTCACCACCATCCAGGACAGATACGCAGTATTTT
CDR3: CASSPPSRTDTQYF

V: TRBV24-1
size: many
D: .
J: TRBJ2-3
DNA: TGTGCCACCAGTGATTTGGGAGTCCAGACTAGCACAGATACGCAGTATTTT
CDR3: CATSDLGVQTSTDTQYF

V: TRBV11-2
size: .
D: TRBD1
J: TRBJ2-7
DNA: TGTGCCAGCAGCTACTCAGGGGGAGTCTACGAGCAGTACTTC
CDR3: CASSYSGGVYEQYF

V: TRBV6-5
size: .
D: TRBD1
J: TRBJ1-2
DNA: TGTGCCAGCCTAAGGCTCAGGGGGCGTTTCGAGGGCTACACCTTC
CDR3: CASLRLRGRFEGYTF

V: TRBV11-3
size: .
D: .
J: TRBJ2-1
DNA: TGTGCCAGCAGCTCCGCTGGAGGCGGTGTCGATGAGCAGTTCTTC
CDR3: CASSSAGGGVDEQFF

V: TRBV9
size: .
D: TRBD1
J: TRBJ2-7
DNA: TGTGCCAGCAGCGTCGACACCGGGACAGGGGGTTACGAGCAGTACTTC
CDR3: CASSVDTGTGGYEQYF

V: TRBV3-1/TRBV3-2
size: .
D: .
J: TRBJ2-7
DNA: TGTGCCAGCAGCCAAAACAGGTTCCGCGAGCAGTACTTC
CDR3: CASSQNRFREQYF

V: TRBV24-1
size: few
D: TRBD2
J: TRBJ2-1
DNA: TGTGCCACCACAGGCCAGCGGGGGGGCAGGTCCTACAATGAGCAGTTCTTC
CDR3: CATTGQRGGRSYNEQFF

V: TRBV18
size: .
D: .
J: TRBJ1-4
DNA: TGTGCCAGCTCAAGAGGAGGGGCATTGGATGAAAAACTGTTTTTT
CDR3: CASSRGGALDEKLFF

V: TRBV9
size: .
D: .
J: TRBJ1-6
DNA: TGTGCCAGCAGCCCCTCGGGAAGGGCGACCTCTAATTCACCCCTCCACTTT
CDR3: CASSPSGRATSNSPLHF

V: TRBV9
size: .
D: TRBD2
J: TRBJ2-3
DNA: TGTGCCAGCAGCCCCCGGGGTAGCGGGGATACAGATACGCAGTATTTT
CDR3: CASSPRGSGDTDTQYF

V: TRBV6-5
size: .
D: .
J: TRBJ1-5
DNA: TGTGCCAGCAGGACCCCCGGGGGGGGTAATCAGCCCCAGCATTTT
CDR3: CASRTPGGGNQPQHF

V: TRBV7-9
size: few
D: TRBD1
J: TRBJ1-2
DNA: TGTGCCAGCAGCTTAGGGACAGGGGGAGGCTACACCTTC
CDR3: CASSLGTGGGYTF

V: TRBV2
size: few
D: .
J: TRBJ1-1
DNA: TGTGCCAGCAGTGCAGAGACAGTCACTGAAGCTTTCTTT
CDR3: CASSAETVTEAFF

V: TRBV6-6
size: .
D: TRBD1
J: TRBJ2-7
DNA: TGTGCCAGCAGGCGCGGACAGGGGGCCTACGAGCAGTACTTC
CDR3: CASRRGQGAYEQYF

V: TRBV15
size: .
D: .
J: TRBJ2-1
DNA: TGTGCCACCAGCAGAGTCCGAGACTGGAATGAGCAGTTCTTC
CDR3: CATSRVRDWNEQFF

V: TRBV6-2/TRBV6-3
size: .
D: .
J: TRBJ2-2
DNA: TGTGCCAGCAGTTACTCTGAACAGGCGCGCACCGGGGAGCTGTTTTTT
CDR3: CASSYSEQARTGELFF

V: TRBV6-1
size: .
D: .
J: TRBJ1-2
DNA: TGTGCCAGCAGTGAACCCCCCGGAGGGATCTATGGCTACACCTTC
CDR3: CASSEPPGGIYGYTF

V: TRBV19
size: .
D: TRBD1
J: TRBJ2-7
DNA: TGTGCCAGTAGTATCCAGGGACAGGCCGCCTACGAGCAGTACTTC
CDR3: CASSIQGQAAYEQYF

V: TRBV18
size: .
D: .
J: TRBJ2-5
DNA: TGTGCCAGCTCACCAGGTGTACTCCTACAAGAGACCCAGTACTTC
CDR3: CASSPGVLLQETQYF

V: TRBV19
size: .
D: .
J: TRBJ2-7
DNA: TGTGCCAGTAGTATTTCGGGAAGGGTGTACGAGCAGTACTTC
CDR3: CASSISGRVYEQYF

V: TRBV27
size: .
D: TRBD1
J: TRBJ1-1
DNA: TGTGCCAGCAGTCCAGGGACAGGGAGGAGCACTGAAGCTTTCTTT
CDR3: CASSPGTGRSTEAFF

V: TRBV5-1
size: few
D: .
J: TRBJ2-7
DNA: TGCGCCAGCAGGAGGGAGGATCTCATCCGCGAGCAGTACTTC
CDR3: CASRREDLIREQYF

V: TRBV30
size: .
D: TRBD1
J: TRBJ1-2
DNA: TGTGCCTGGAGTGCAGGGACAGTTTATGGCTACACCTTC
CDR3: CAWSAGTVYGYTF

V: TRBV30
size: .
D: .
J: TRBJ2-7
DNA: TGTGCCTGGAGTGCCGACAGGGAGGAGTACTTC
CDR3: CAWSADREEYF

V: TRBV5-1
size: .
D: .
J: TRBJ1-1
DNA: TGCGCCAGCAGCTTGGAAGTGCAGGACTCGAACACTGAAGCTTTCTTT
CDR3: CASSLEVQDSNTEAFF

V: TRBV11-2
size: .
D: .
J: TRBJ2-7
DNA: TGTGCCAGCAGCTTTGTATCCGGACAGTCCTCCTACGAGCAGTACTTC
CDR3: CASSFVSGQSSYEQYF

V: TRBV2
size: few
D: .
J: TRBJ2-7
DNA: TGTGCCAGCAGTGTTTACGGGGGACCCTACGAGCAGTACTTC
CDR3: CASSVYGGPYEQYF

V: TRBV7-2
size: .
D: TRBD2
J: TRBJ2-5
DNA: TGTGCCAGCAGCTTAGGGCGAGCGGGGGGGTTCGTGACCCAGTACTTC
CDR3: CASSLGRAGGFVTQYF

V: TRBV7-2
size: .
D: .
J: TRBJ2-7
DNA: .
CDR3: CASSSVARGAKNF